The TCR beta chain described here comes from a study of shared clonotypes between healthy human individuals. Comment on this clone: The antigen is not known.

The CDR3 covers 16 residues. The V gene's germline CDR1 is SGHVS and CDR2 FQNEAQ. V gave up 5 bases and J gave up 3 bases; unmatched junction bases: 13. This table comes from immunoSEQ multiplex PCR, and its TCRdb copy is limited to in-frame clones, with some not included. The profile shows roughly 2.1 million clones, about 92% of them singletons. Study conclusions and caveats: A generally larger estimated richness was seen in naive subsets than in memory subsets. Generation probability values for non-shared clonotypes were lower than those for clonotypes shared by all four donors.

Terminally differentiated effector memory CD45RA+ cells were excluded from the naive CD8 cells, which were CD45RO-negative and positively selected for CCR7. The chain uses TRBV7-8 and TRBJ2-7, with 7 nucleotides matching TRBD1. The clonotype was recovered from a man between 18 and 35 years old in good health. Some clones in this sample may be carry-over from other donors' samples. Sequences were obtained from naive CD8+ T cells from PBMCs. CDR3 sequence: CASSPRYPGQSYEQYF. The CDR3 bases are TGTGCCAGCAGCCCACGGTACCCGGGACAGAGCTACGAGCAGTACTTC.